Sequencing of this TCR beta chain was carried out in a study of blood T cell repertoires in COVID-19. Study background: Sources were T cells, B-cell-depleted T cells, or PBMCs; the material itself was cDNA or gDNA.

The authors' processing: Estimation of nucleated cell counts was performed using reference gene primer amplification. Clones were read by immunoSEQ multiplex PCR, and TCRdb kept only the in-frame ones, dropping some. Clonal size and the V and J genes are those of that table, whereas D and trimming came from the DNA. This table has approximately 150,000 clones, more than 75% appearing once. Trimming stripped 1 base from V and 4 bases from J, with 10 bases between. CDR1 and CDR2 from the germline V gene are SNHLY and FYNNEI. This CDR3 spans 14 amino acids. The V call is TRBV2, the J call TRBJ1-2; the D gene is possibly TRBD1 (6 bases). Source material: peripheral blood. This receptor was obtained from a woman aged 50 to 60 with active or convalescent COVID-19. The CDR3 spells CASSEGEGGYGYTF. The CDR3 DNA reads TGTGCCAGCAGTGAAGGGGAGGGGGGCTATGGCTACACCTTC.